The TCR beta chain under discussion was sequenced for a study of spatial heterogeneity in lung cancer. The study, taken as a whole, reports: There were more appearances of ubiquitous expanded tumor TCRs in blood at resection than at follow-up.

CDR3 length: 15 residues. The germline V gene encodes CDR1 MDHEN and CDR2 SYDVKM. Comment on this clonotype: The antigen remains undetermined. Given a much more abundant clone one base away, this may be a read error.

Time point here: sample taken at primary tumor resection. Unsorted whole RNA from tumor, nontumor lung or frozen PBMC underwent sequencing. MiXCR, run by TCRdb on the 5' RACE reads, gives a single entry per CDR3 protein. The sample includes 50,000 to 65,000 distinct CDR3 sequences, roughly 7.9% seen only once; the top ten take more than 12%. Sequencing was performed on PBMCs, taken at surgery. The origin of this receptor is a female donor with early-stage non-small cell lung cancer. The gene calls are TRBV28 and TRBJ2-5; D may be TRBD2 (6 bases). CDR3 region: CASRHDPGDQEAQYF. As DNA, the CDR3 is TGTGCCAGCAGACACGACCCGGGGGACCAAGAGGCCCAGTACTTC.